This T cell receptor (beta chain) was retrieved from a study of T cell responses to AZD1222 COVID-19 vaccine. Study-wide background: Analyses pooled second doses at about 4 or about 12 weeks.

Clones were sequenced by immunoSEQ multiplex PCR, and TCRdb holds only the in-frame ones, with some missing. This repertoire shows tens of thousands of clones, roughly 85% found once; its top ten account for roughly an eighth. This clone was recorded once. Its antigen is as yet unknown. This CDR3 has 14 residues. Study results and caveats: The study found vaccine-associated CD4 TCRs spanning spike, dominant at 160-218 and 743-854. Females made up more of the donors, who were largely white British, and clonal diversity may have come out too low. Spike-specific TCR breadth and depth grew following two AZD1222 doses.

Sample: peripheral blood, taken on day 0 of AZD1222 vaccination. This receptor was taken from an adult in good health. This sequence joins TRBV21-1 and TRBJ1-5. TRBV21-1 is a documented pseudogene. The CDR3 bases are TGTGCCAGCAGCATACGGGGAGTGGGTCAGCCCCAGCATTTT. This codes for CASSIRGVGQPQHF.